This T cell receptor beta chain is from a study of identical twins. TCRdb itself ran the 5' RACE reads through MiXCR, one entry per CDR3 protein. The sample yields about 250,000 distinct CDR3 sequences, more than 12% seen once. Healthy Caucasians supplied all donations. This CDR3 is 14 amino acids long. V lost 6 bases to trimming and J lost 10 bases, with 20 bases between them. This clonotype was seen a handful of times. The origin of this receptor is a young woman in good health. This chain joins TRBV12-3 or TRBV12-4 and TRBJ2-3; the D gene is possibly TRBD1 (6 bases). Source material: memory (CD45RO+) T cells sorted from blood. Written as DNA, the CDR3 is TGTGCCAGCAGCCCGTGGGGGACAAGGACGCCGCAGTATTTT. Protein: CASSPWGTRTPQYF.